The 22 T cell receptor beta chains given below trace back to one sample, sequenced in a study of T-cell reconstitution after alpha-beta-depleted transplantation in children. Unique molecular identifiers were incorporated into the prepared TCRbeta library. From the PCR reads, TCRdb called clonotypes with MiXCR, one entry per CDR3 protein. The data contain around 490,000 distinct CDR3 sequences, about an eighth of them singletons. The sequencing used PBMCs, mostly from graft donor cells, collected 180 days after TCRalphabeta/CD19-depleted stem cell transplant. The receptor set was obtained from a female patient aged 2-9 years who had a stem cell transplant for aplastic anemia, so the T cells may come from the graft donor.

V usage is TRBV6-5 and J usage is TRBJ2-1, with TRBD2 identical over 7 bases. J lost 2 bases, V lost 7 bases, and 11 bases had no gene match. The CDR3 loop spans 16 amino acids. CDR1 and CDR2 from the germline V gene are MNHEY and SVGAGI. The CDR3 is CASTLKPSGAYNEQFF. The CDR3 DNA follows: TGTGCCAGCACCCTCAAACCCAGCGGGGCCTACAATGAGCAGTTCTTC.

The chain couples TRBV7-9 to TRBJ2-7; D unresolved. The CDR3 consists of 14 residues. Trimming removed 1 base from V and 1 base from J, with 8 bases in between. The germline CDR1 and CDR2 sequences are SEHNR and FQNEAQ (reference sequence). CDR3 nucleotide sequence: TGTGCCAGCAGCTTAGTCGGCCAGTCCTACGAGCAGTACTTC. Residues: CASSLVGQSYEQYF.

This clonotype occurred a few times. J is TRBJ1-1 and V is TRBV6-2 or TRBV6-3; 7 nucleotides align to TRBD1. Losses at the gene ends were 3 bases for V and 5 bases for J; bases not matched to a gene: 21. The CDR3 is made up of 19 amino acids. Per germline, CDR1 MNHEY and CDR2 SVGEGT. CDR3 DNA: TGTGCCAGCAGTTATAATGCCTTCCGACAGGGAGAGGGGTGGACTGAAGCTTTCTTT. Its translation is CASSYNAFRQGEGWTEAFF.

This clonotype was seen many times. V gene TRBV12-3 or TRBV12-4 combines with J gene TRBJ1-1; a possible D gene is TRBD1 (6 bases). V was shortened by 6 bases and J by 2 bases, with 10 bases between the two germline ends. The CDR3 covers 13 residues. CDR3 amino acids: CASRWGPNTEAFF. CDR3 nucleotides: TGTGCCAGCAGATGGGGGCCCAACACTGAAGCTTTCTTT.

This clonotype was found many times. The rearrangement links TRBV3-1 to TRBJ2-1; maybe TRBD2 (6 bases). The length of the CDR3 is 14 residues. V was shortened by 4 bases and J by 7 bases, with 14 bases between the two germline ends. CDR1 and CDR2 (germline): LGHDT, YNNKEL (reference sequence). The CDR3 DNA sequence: TGTGCCAGCAGCCCCAGATCGCGGGGAAATGAGCAGTTCTTC. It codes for CASSPRSRGNEQFF.

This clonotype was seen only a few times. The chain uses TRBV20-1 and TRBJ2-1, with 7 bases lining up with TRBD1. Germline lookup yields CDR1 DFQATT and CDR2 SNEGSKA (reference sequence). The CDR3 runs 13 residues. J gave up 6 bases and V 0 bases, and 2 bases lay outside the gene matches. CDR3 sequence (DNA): TGCAGTGCTAGAGATTGGGACAGCAATGAGCAGTTCTTC. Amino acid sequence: CSARDWDSNEQFF.

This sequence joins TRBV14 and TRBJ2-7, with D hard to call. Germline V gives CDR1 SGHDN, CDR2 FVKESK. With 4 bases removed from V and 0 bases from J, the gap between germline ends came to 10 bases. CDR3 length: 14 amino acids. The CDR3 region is CASSPAWGSYEQYF. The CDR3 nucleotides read TGTGCCAGCAGCCCAGCTTGGGGCTCCTACGAGCAGTACTTC.

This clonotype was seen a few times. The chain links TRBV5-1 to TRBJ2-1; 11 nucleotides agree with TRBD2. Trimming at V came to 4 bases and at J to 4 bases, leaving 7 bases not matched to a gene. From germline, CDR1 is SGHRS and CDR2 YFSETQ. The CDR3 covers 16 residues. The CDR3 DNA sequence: TGCGCCAGCAGCAGCCAGGGACTAGCGGTATACAATGAGCAGTTCTTC. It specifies CASSSQGLAVYNEQFF.

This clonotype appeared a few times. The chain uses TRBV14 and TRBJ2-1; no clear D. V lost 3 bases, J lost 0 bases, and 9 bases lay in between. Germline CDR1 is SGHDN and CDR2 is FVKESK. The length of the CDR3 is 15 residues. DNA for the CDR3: TGTGCCAGCAGCCATTTGCGGAGCTCCTACAATGAGCAGTTCTTC. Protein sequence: CASSHLRSSYNEQFF.

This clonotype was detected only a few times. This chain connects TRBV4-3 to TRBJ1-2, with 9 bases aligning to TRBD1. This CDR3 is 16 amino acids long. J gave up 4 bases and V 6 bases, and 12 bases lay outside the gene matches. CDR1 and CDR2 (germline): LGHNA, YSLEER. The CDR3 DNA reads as TGCGCCAGCAGAGCTGTCCGGGGACAGGGCGGCTATGGCTACACCTTC. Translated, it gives CASRAVRGQGGYGYTF.

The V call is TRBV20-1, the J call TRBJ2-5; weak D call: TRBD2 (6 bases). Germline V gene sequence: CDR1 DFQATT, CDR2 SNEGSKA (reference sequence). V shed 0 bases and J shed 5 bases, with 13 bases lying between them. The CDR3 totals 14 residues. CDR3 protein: CSARDSGPGETQYF. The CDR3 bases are TGCAGTGCTAGAGATAGCGGTCCGGGGGAGACCCAGTACTTC.

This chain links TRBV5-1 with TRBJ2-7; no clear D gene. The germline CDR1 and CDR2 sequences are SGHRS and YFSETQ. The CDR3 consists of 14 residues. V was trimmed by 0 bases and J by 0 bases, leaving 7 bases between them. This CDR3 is CASSLVGPSYEQYV. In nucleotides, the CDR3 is TGCGCCAGCAGCTTGGTTGGGCCCTCCTACGAGCAGTACGTC.

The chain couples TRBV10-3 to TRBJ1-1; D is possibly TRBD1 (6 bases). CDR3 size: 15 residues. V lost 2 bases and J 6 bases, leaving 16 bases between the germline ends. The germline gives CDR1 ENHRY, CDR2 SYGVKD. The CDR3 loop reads CAISERDRWEAEAFF. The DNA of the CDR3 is TGTGCCATCAGTGAGCGAGACAGGTGGGAGGCTGAAGCTTTCTTT.

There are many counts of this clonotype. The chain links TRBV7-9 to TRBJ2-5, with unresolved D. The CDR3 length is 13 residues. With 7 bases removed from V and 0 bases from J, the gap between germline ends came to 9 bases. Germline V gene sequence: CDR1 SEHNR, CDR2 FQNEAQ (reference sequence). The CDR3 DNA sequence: TGTGCCAGCACCCGGGTATACCAAGAGACCCAGTACTTC. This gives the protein CASTRVYQETQYF.

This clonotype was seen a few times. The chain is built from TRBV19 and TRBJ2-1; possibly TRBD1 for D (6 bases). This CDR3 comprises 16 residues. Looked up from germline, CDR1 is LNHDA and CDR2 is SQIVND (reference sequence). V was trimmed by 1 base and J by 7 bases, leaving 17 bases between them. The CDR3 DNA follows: TGTGCCAGTAGTATAGTAGGCACAGGGCTACGGAATGAGCAGTTCTTC. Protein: CASSIVGTGLRNEQFF.

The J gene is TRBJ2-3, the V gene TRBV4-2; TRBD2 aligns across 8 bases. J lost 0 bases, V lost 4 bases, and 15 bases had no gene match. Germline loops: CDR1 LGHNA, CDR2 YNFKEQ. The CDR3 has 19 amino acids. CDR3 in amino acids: CASSPPFTSSGSSTDTQYF. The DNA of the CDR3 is TGTGCCAGCAGCCCACCCTTCACCTCCAGCGGGAGCAGCACAGATACGCAGTATTTT.

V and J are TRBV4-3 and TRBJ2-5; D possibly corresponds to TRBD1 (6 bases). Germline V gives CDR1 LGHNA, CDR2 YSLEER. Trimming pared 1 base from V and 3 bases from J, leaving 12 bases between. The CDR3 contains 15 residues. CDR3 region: CASSQAGQGKETQYF. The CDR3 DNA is TGCGCCAGCAGCCAAGCAGGTCAGGGGAAAGAGACCCAGTACTTC.

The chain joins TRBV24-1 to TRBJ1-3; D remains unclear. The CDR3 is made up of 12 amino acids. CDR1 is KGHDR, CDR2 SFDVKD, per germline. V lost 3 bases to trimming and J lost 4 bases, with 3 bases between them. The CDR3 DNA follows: TGTGCCACCAGTGATGGCGGAAACACCATATATTTT. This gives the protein CATSDGGNTIYF.

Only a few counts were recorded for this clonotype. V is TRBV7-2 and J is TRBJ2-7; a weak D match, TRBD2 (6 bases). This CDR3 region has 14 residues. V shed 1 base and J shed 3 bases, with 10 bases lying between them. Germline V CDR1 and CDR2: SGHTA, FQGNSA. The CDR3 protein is CASSLDPTSYEQYF. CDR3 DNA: TGTGCCAGCAGCTTAGATCCGACTAGCTACGAGCAGTACTTC.

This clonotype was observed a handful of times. The CDR3 region is CASSQDRGGTTYEQYF. The CDR3 nucleotides are TGCGCCAGCAGCCAAGATCGGGGCGGGACAACCTACGAGCAGTACTTC. The chain has TRBV4-3 and TRBJ2-7; either TRBD1 or TRBD2 may fit D (6 bases each). Germline loops: CDR1 LGHNA, CDR2 YSLEER. Trimming removed 0 bases from V and 2 bases from J, with 14 bases in between. The CDR3 sequence is 16 residues long.

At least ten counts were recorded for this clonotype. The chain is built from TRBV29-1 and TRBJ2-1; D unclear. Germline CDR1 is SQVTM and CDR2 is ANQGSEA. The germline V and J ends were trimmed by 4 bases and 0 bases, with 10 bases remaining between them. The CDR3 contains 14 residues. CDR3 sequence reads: CSVVSYNSYNEQFF. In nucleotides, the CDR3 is TGCAGCGTTGTATCCTATAACTCCTACAATGAGCAGTTCTTC.

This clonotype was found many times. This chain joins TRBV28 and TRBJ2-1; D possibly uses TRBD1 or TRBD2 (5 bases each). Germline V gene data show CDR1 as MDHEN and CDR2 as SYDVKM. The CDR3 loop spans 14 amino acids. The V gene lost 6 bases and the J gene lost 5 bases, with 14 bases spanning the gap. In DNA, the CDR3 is TGTGCCAGCAGGGCCGGGACCGTTAACAATGAGCAGTTCTTC. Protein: CASRAGTVNNEQFF.